The 9 T cell receptor beta chains in this list originate from one sample, sequenced in a study of shared clonotypes between healthy human individuals. As defined, naive CD8 cells were CD45RO-negative and positively selected for CCR7, with terminally differentiated effector memory CD45RA+ cells excluded. Only in-frame clones appear in the TCRdb table, and some are missing; sequencing was by immunoSEQ multiplex PCR. The repertoire consists of around 2.1 million clones, with 85% to 95% occurring once and the leading ten covering about 1.8%. The sample comprised naive CD8+ T cells from PBMCs. These receptors were obtained from a man aged 18 to 29 in good health. Some clones in this sample may be carry-over from other donors' samples.

This chain connects TRBV27 to TRBJ1-5; D is unclear. This CDR3 is 14 amino acids long. V lost 5 bases to trimming and J lost 0 bases, with 8 bases between them. CDR1 is MNHEY and CDR2 is SMNVEV in the germline V gene (reference sequence). CDR3 region: CASSVGNSNQPQHF. CDR3 in DNA: TGTGCCAGCAGTGTGGGGAATAGCAATCAGCCCCAGCATTTT.

The rearrangement links TRBV6-1 to TRBJ1-2; TRBD1 might be the D (5 bases). V was shortened by 6 bases and J by 6 bases, with 17 bases between the two germline ends. CDR1 and CDR2 (germline): MNHNS, SASEGT. This CDR3 contains 14 residues. The CDR3, as DNA: TGTGCCAGCAGCCCGACGACAGCGTTTCATGGCTACACCTTC. Its protein is CASSPTTAFHGYTF.

The chain couples TRBV7-9 to TRBJ1-1; TRBD1 aligns across 10 bases. V was pared by 5 bases and J by 5 bases, with 20 bases of the junction left unmatched. This CDR3 is built from 19 residues. CDR1 is SEHNR, CDR2 FQNEAQ, per germline (reference sequence). The CDR3 DNA is TGTGCCAGCAGCAGGGCAATGGGACAGGGGAGAGGTGACCGGACTGAAGCTTTCTTT. It specifies CASSRAMGQGRGDRTEAFF. The full variable domain, its missing parts supplied by reference TRBV7-9 and TRBJ1-1, is DTGVSQNPRHKITKRGQNVTFRCDPISEHNRLYWYRQTLGQGPEFLTYFQNEAQLEKSRLLSDRFSAERPKGSFSTLEIQRTEQGDSAMYLCASSRAMGQGRGDRTEAFFGQGTRLTVV.

This chain joins TRBV9 and TRBJ2-7; 10 nucleotides match TRBD1. Trimming removed 6 bases from V and 3 bases from J; junction bases left unmatched: 9. Per germline, CDR1 SGDLS and CDR2 YYNGEE. The CDR3 consists of 15 residues. The CDR3 DNA is TGTGCCAGCACCCCGGGACAGGGGAGCCGCTACGAGCAGTACTTC. Its translation is CASTPGQGSRYEQYF.

The gene calls are TRBV19 and TRBJ1-2; D is unresolved. Per the germline V gene, CDR1 is LNHDA and CDR2 is SQIVND (reference sequence). V was pared by 2 bases and J by 8 bases, with 21 bases between. This CDR3 is built from 16 residues. CDR3 residues: CASSIYGFESGRGYTF. As DNA, the CDR3 is TGTGCCAGTAGTATATACGGTTTCGAGTCTGGGAGGGGCTACACCTTC.

CDR3 residues: CSVGVPGANVLTF. CDR3 sequence (DNA): TGCAGCGTGGGGGTCCCTGGGGCCAACGTCCTGACTTTC. V usage is TRBV29-1 and J usage is TRBJ2-6, with D perhaps TRBD1 or TRBD2 (5 bases each). The CDR3 covers 13 residues. The V end lost 6 bases, the J end lost 2 bases, and 8 bases lay between the germline ends. In germline, CDR1 is SQVTM, CDR2 ANQGSEA.

This clone was recorded a few times. The V and J genes are TRBV27 and TRBJ2-7; no clear D gene. With 3 bases removed from V and 1 base from J, the gap between germline ends came to 7 bases. This CDR3 is built from 13 residues. CDR1 is MNHEY and CDR2 is SMNVEV in the germline V gene (reference sequence). CDR3 bases: TGTGCCAGCAGTTTGGCCAGATCCTACGAGCAGTACTTC. It codes for CASSLARSYEQYF.

The chain carries TRBV15 and TRBJ2-1, with D tentatively TRBD1 (5 bases). V lost 6 bases and J lost 7, with 10 bases in between. Germline V gene sequence: CDR1 LNHNV, CDR2 YYDKDF (reference sequence). The length of the CDR3 is 12 residues. In nucleotides, the CDR3 is TGTGCCACCAGACGTGACAGAAATGAGCAGTTCTTC. Translating it yields CATRRDRNEQFF.

CDR3 protein: CASSPTLSEQYF. In DNA form, the CDR3 reads TGTGCCAGCAGCCCCACTCTATCCGAGCAGTACTTC. The chain recombines TRBV5-6 with TRBJ2-7; D is unclear. The CDR3 has 12 residues. Germline V CDR1 and CDR2: SGHDT, YYEEEE. Trimming removed 4 bases at V and 6 bases at J, with 11 bases between.